These 24 T cell receptor beta chains originate from one sample sequenced in a study of cytomegalovirus exposure and HLA in healthy donors. Primers: 60 Vbeta forward and 13 Jbeta reverse. The repertoire was sequenced with immunoSEQ multiplex PCR; TCRdb's copy has only in-frame clones and lacks some. The top ten hold about 4.2% of the sample, which has 100,000 or so clones, 76% seen once. The sequenced material came from PBMCs. These receptors were obtained from a woman between 45 and 65 years old in good health and CMV-seropositive.

This clone was seen only once. V and J are TRBV19 and TRBJ2-7; D not resolved. The V gene's germline CDR1 is LNHDA and CDR2 SQIVND (reference sequence). The V end was cut by 3 bases, the J end by 0 bases, with 6 bases between. The CDR3 has 13 residues. CDR3 bases: TGTGCCAGTAGTATTCAGATCTCCTACGAGCAGTACTTC. Protein: CASSIQISYEQYF.

The rearrangement uses TRBV6-5 and TRBJ1-3; no firm D call. Germline values: CDR1 MNHEY, CDR2 SVGAGI. The CDR3 loop spans 14 amino acids. V was clipped by 4 bases and J by 0 bases, with 7 bases between them. CDR3 sequence: CASSLQPSGNTIYF. CDR3 DNA: TGTGCCAGCAGTTTACAGCCCTCTGGAAACACCATATATTTT.

This clone was seen only once. V and J are TRBV10-2 and TRBJ1-5, with unresolved D. The CDR3 has 13 residues. Trimming took 4 bases from V and 3 from J, leaving 7 bases between them. CDR1 and CDR2 (germline): WSHSY, SAAADI. This CDR3 reads CASSGSYNQPQHF. CDR3 nucleotides: TGCGCCAGCAGTGGGTCGTACAATCAGCCCCAGCATTTT.

CDR3 in amino acids: CASSPESTGGGGYTF. The CDR3 region has the DNA TGTGCCAGCTCCCCAGAGTCTACAGGGGGCGGCGGCTACACCTTC. The rearrangement joins TRBV18 to TRBJ1-2, with 9 nucleotides matching TRBD1. V was clipped by 6 bases and J by 8 bases; unmatched bases: 13. The CDR3 runs 15 residues. CDR1 is KGHSH and CDR2 is LQKENI in the germline V gene.

The V gene is TRBV6-1, the J gene TRBJ2-1; 10 bases are a match to TRBD2. There are 15 residues in the CDR3. V trimming: 8 bases; J trimming: 11 bases; junction bases outside the gene matches: 15. From germline, CDR1 is MNHNS and CDR2 SASEGT. CDR3: CASLRAAGGPSQQFF. DNA for the CDR3: TGTGCCAGCCTGAGGGCAGCGGGAGGGCCGAGTCAGCAGTTCTTC.

A note on this clone: Its ends do not fully match the called genes, so a read error is possible. This chain joins TRBV10-3 and TRBJ2-1, with a possible D match to TRBD2 (5 bases). Germline V gives CDR1 ENHRY, CDR2 SYGVKD. This CDR3 is 11 amino acids long. The CDR3 DNA sequence: TGTGCCATCAGACCCAGCGGAGGCTTAATCTTC. Its translation is CAIRPSGGLIF.

J is TRBJ2-7 and V is TRBV27; D possibly corresponds to TRBD2 (6 bases). The CDR3 sequence is 13 residues long. Trimming pared 5 bases from V and 1 base from J, leaving 9 bases between. Germline assignment: CDR1 MNHEY and CDR2 SMNVEV (reference sequence). The chain's CDR3 is CASSHGGSYEQYF. DNA for the CDR3: TGTGCCAGCAGTCACGGGGGATCCTACGAGCAGTACTTC.

V gene TRBV7-3 combines with J gene TRBJ1-1; a weak D match, TRBD1 (6 bases). This CDR3 is 14 amino acids long. The germline V and J ends were trimmed by 5 bases and 1 base, with 11 bases remaining between them. Germline-derived CDR1 and CDR2 are SGHTA and FQGTGA. This chain's CDR3 is CASSPGQWNTEAFF. Written as DNA, the CDR3 is TGTGCCAGCAGCCCCGGACAGTGGAACACTGAAGCTTTCTTT.

The chain is built from TRBV19 and TRBJ1-1; 8 bases line up with TRBD1. The trim removed 5 bases at V and 0 bases at J, leaving 5 bases unmatched. This CDR3 region has 15 residues. Germline V CDR1 and CDR2: LNHDA, SQIVND (reference sequence). The CDR3 coding sequence is TGTGCCAGTAGTCAGAGGACAGGGCTGAACACTGAAGCTTTCTTT. Its protein is CASSQRTGLNTEAFF.

This chain connects TRBV14 to TRBJ2-1, with D uncertain. V shed 4 bases and J shed 6 bases, with 16 bases lying between them. Per the germline V gene, CDR1 is SGHDN and CDR2 is FVKESK. This CDR3 is 15 amino acids long. This CDR3 reads CASSRGILLGNEQFF. The CDR3 DNA sequence: TGTGCCAGCAGCCGAGGAATCTTACTTGGCAATGAGCAGTTCTTC.

The chain combines TRBV10-3 with TRBJ2-1; 9 nucleotides agree with TRBD1. CDR1 and CDR2 (germline): ENHRY, SYGVKD. The CDR3 loop spans 16 amino acids. The junction had 11 bases not matched to a gene; V was cut back by 6 bases and J by 5 bases. CDR3 coding DNA: TGTGCCATCAGAGGAACCGGGACAGGGCGAGACAATGAGCAGTTCTTC. Its protein product is CAIRGTGTGRDNEQFF.

The V and J genes are TRBV9 and TRBJ1-2; no reliable D call. Germline V gives CDR1 SGDLS, CDR2 YYNGEE. Trimming stripped 0 bases from V and 8 bases from J, with 8 bases between. The CDR3 runs to 12 residues. CDR3 nucleotide sequence: TGTGCCAGCAGCGTAGGGGCAGGAGGCTACACCTTC. Its protein product is CASSVGAGGYTF.

The V call is TRBV7-9, the J call TRBJ1-2, with D possibly matching TRBD1 (5 bases). There are 15 residues in the CDR3. Germline V gives CDR1 SEHNR, CDR2 FQNEAQ (reference sequence). V lost 1 base, J lost 7 bases, and 16 bases lay in between. As DNA, the CDR3 is TGTGCCAGCAGCTTAGAAGGTGGGGCGGGGAGTGGCTACACCTTC. It encodes CASSLEGGAGSGYTF.

This chain links TRBV10-3 with TRBJ1-5; TRBD1 agrees at 9 bases. Trimming cost V 4 bases and J 5 bases; bases outside gene matches: 6. The CDR3 runs 15 residues. Germline V gene lookup returns CDR1 ENHRY and CDR2 SYGVKD. The CDR3 sequence: CAISVTGGKHQPQHF. The DNA of the CDR3 is TGTGCCATCAGTGTAACAGGGGGCAAACATCAGCCCCAGCATTTT.

The rearrangement links TRBV10-2 to TRBJ2-7; D ambiguous. The CDR3 consists of 14 residues. V was pared by 0 bases and J by 4 bases, with 10 bases between. CDR1 is WSHSY and CDR2 is SAAADI in the germline V gene. CDR3 residues: CASSESAFYYEQYF. The DNA of the CDR3 is TGCGCCAGCAGTGAGTCAGCATTTTATTACGAGCAGTACTTC.

The rearrangement joins TRBV30 to TRBJ1-2, with D uncertain. V lost 2 bases to trimming and J lost 9 bases, with 13 bases between them. Germline CDR1 is GTSNPN and CDR2 is SVGIG (reference sequence). The CDR3 covers 12 residues. The CDR3 region is CAWSKSPKRYTF. CDR3 sequence (DNA): TGTGCCTGGAGTAAGAGCCCCAAACGCTACACCTTC.

Concerning this clone: The likely explanation is a read error, given a far larger clone one base away. Other DNA sequences in the sample encode the same CDR3. This chain links TRBV5-1 with TRBJ2-1; TRBD2 agrees at 12 bases. The trim removed 4 bases at V and 8 bases at J, leaving 7 bases unmatched. The CDR3 loop spans 15 amino acids. Germline V CDR1 and CDR2: SGHRS, YFSETQ. Written as DNA, the CDR3 is TGCGCCAGCAGCGATGGACTAGCGGGAAGTGATGAGCAGTTCTTC. It is translated as CASSDGLAGSDEQFF.

The CDR3 loop reads CASSEQGASSNQPQHF. Here the CDR3 DNA reads TGTGCCAGCAGTGAACAGGGGGCAAGTTCTAATCAGCCCCAGCATTTT. The V gene is TRBV6-1, the J gene TRBJ1-5; 8 positions match TRBD1. V lost 2 bases to trimming and J lost 4 bases; unmatched junction nucleotides: 7. From germline, CDR1 is MNHNS and CDR2 SASEGT. CDR3 length equals 16 residues.

The chain carries TRBV21-1 and TRBJ2-1; TRBD2 is taken as the D call from the table, unchecked against the DNA. TRBV21-1 is a known pseudogene. The CDR3 loop spans 16 amino acids. CDR3 in DNA: TGTGCCAGCAGCAAAGACAGACGGGAGGCCTACAATGAGCAGTTCTTC. Protein: CASSKDRREAYNEQFF.

The chain recombines TRBV6-1 with TRBJ2-3; D might be TRBD1 (5 bases). The V end lost 8 bases, the J end lost 5 bases, and 11 bases lay between the germline ends. There are 12 residues in the CDR3. The germline V gene encodes CDR1 MNHNS and CDR2 SASEGT. The CDR3 loop reads CASPRGQDTQYF. Written as DNA, the CDR3 is TGTGCCAGCCCAAGGGGTCAAGATACGCAGTATTTT.

This clone was seen only a few times. The chain links TRBV7-6 to TRBJ2-7, with D maybe TRBD1 (6 bases). The V end lost 4 bases, the J end lost 0 bases, and 16 bases lay between the germline ends. This CDR3 comprises 16 residues. Germline CDR1 and CDR2: SGHVS and FNYEAQ. The CDR3 nucleotides are TGTGCCAGCAGCTCCGGTCCGGGACATAGCTCCTACGAGCAGTACTTC. Protein product: CASSSGPGHSSYEQYF. The variable domain in full, completed from reference TRBV7-6 and TRBJ2-7, reads GAGVSQSPRYKVTKRGQDVALRCDPISGHVSLYWYRQALGQGPEFLTYFNYEAQQDKSGLPNDRFSAERPEGSISTLTIQRTEQRDSAMYRCASSSGPGHSSYEQYFGPGTRLTVT.

This clone was counted only a few times. The rearrangement links TRBV18 to TRBJ1-1, with D possibly TRBD1 on 5 matching bases. Trimming removed 2 bases from V and 1 base from J, with 8 bases in between. Germline values: CDR1 KGHSH, CDR2 LQKENI. There are 14 residues in the CDR3. CDR3 sequence reads: CASSPGRGNTEAFF. The CDR3 DNA reads TGTGCCAGCTCACCAGGGAGGGGGAACACTGAAGCTTTCTTT.

The rearrangement links TRBV5-4 to TRBJ2-5, with TRBD2 identical over 8 bases. This CDR3 has 15 residues. Germline V gene lookup returns CDR1 SGHNT and CDR2 YYREEE (reference sequence). Unmatched junction bases numbered 11, after V lost 5 bases and J lost 5 bases. The CDR3, as DNA: TGTGCCAGCAGACCCGGGACTAGGGCTTACGAGACCCAGTACTTC. Amino acids: CASRPGTRAYETQYF. The variable domain in full, completed from reference TRBV5-4 and TRBJ2-5, reads ETGVTQSPTHLIKTRGQQVTLRCSSQSGHNTVSWYQQALGQGPQFIFQYYREEENGRGNFPPRFSGLQFPNYSSELNVNALELDDSALYLCASRPGTRAYETQYFGPGTRLLVL.

V usage is TRBV29-1 and J usage is TRBJ2-7; weak D call: TRBD1 (6 bases). Deletions cut 7 bases from V and 8 bases from J, with 18 bases between. The CDR3 has 12 residues. Germline V gene lookup returns CDR1 SQVTM and CDR2 ANQGSEA. DNA for the CDR3: TGCAGCGCAACTATTCTTAGGGACAAGCAGTACTTC. Its translation: CSATILRDKQYF.